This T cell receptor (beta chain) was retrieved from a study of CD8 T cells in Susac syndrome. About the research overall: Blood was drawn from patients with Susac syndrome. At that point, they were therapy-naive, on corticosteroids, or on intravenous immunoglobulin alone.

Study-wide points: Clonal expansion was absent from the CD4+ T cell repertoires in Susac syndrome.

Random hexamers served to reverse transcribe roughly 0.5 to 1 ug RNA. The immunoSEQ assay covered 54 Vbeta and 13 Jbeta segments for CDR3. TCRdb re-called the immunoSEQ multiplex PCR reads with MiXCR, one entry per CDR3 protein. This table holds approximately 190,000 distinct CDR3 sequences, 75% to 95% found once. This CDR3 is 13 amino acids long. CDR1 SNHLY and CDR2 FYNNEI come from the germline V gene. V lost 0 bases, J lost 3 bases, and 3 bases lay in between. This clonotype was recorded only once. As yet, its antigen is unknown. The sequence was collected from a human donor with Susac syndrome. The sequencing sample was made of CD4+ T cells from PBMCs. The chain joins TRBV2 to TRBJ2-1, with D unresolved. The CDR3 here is CASSEALYNEQFF. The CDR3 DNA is TGTGCCAGCAGTGAAGCCCTCTACAATGAGCAGTTCTTC. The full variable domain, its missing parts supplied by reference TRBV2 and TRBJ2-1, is EPEVTQTPSHQVTQMGQEVILRCVPISNHLYFYWYRQILGQKVEFLVSFYNNEISEKSEIFDDQFSVERPDGSNFTLKIRSTKLEDSAMYFCASSEALYNEQFFGPGTRLTVL.